Listed below are T cell receptor beta chains from one sample, sequenced in a study of control samples from healthy donors and cancer patients. TCRdb's table, derived via immunoSEQ multiplex PCR, lists solely in-frame clones and lacks some. The sample has roughly 80,000 clones; approximately 89% are singletons. Sequenced: blood. These receptor sequences come from a man aged 50-60 years in good health. Both conserved end residues are part of each CDR3. Fields, in order: CDR3 length, D gene, J gene, clone size, V gene, CDR3 DNA, CDR3 protein. D genes are given only for firm matches. Part of the rows lack a size; the others show once, few, many or a class for expanded clones.

16	.	TRBJ1-5	.	TRBV3-1/TRBV3-2	TGTGCCAGCAGCCAAGGACCGGGCCGGGGCAATCAGCCCCAGCATTTT	CASSQGPGRGNQPQHF
12	.	TRBJ2-1	.	TRBV29-1	TGCAGCGCTGTCCTAGTTATGAATGAGCAGTTCTTC	CSAVLVMNEQFF
12	.	TRBJ2-5	.	TRBV30	TGTGCCTGGAGTGTAAGGGGTGAGACCCAGTACTTC	CAWSVRGETQYF
14	.	TRBJ1-4	.	TRBV27	TGTGCCAGCAGCCTGACATCACTCAATGAAAAACTGTTTTTT	CASSLTSLNEKLFF
12	.	TRBJ2-5	once	TRBV2	TGTGCCAGTTCTACCGTCCAAGAGACCCAGTACTTC	CASSTVQETQYF
15	TRBD1	TRBJ1-4	.	TRBV9	TGTGCCAGCAGCCTAAAAACAGGGGCTAATGAAAAACTGTTTTTT	CASSLKTGANEKLFF
16	.	TRBJ2-3	.	TRBV3-1/TRBV3-2	TGTGCCAGCAGCCGCCCGGCCAGGGGTAGCACAGATACGCAGTATTTT	CASSRPARGSTDTQYF
14	.	TRBJ2-5	.	TRBV10-2	TGCGCCAGCAGTGAGATAGGGGCCCAAGAGACCCAGTACTTC	CASSEIGAQETQYF
15	.	TRBJ1-5	.	TRBV6-5	TGTGCCAGCAGTCGCGACGGGTATAGCAATCAGCCCCAGCATTTT	CASSRDGYSNQPQHF
13	.	TRBJ1-4	.	TRBV6-5	TGTGCCAGCAGGGCAGGGGAAAGGGAAAAACTGTTTTTT	CASRAGEREKLFF
16	TRBD1	TRBJ1-2	once	TRBV5-4	TGTGCCAGCAGTTTTTCCGGGACAGCTAAAAACTATGGCTACACCTTC	CASSFSGTAKNYGYTF
14	.	TRBJ2-5	.	TRBV7-7	TGTGCTAGCAGCCCCCGGGGGTTGGGGGAGACCCAGTACTTC	CASSPRGLGETQYF
16	TRBD1	TRBJ2-7	.	TRBV5-5	TGTGCCAGCAGGGCCGCCTATAGGCAGGGGGCCTACGAGCAGTACTTC	CASRAAYRQGAYEQYF
17	.	TRBJ2-2	.	TRBV9	TGTGCCAGCAGCGTAGGGGCACGCGGGGCGAACACCGGGGAGCTGTTTTTT	CASSVGARGANTGELFF
13	.	TRBJ2-1	once	TRBV30	TGTGCCTCCGAGACGTCTCCTCGGGGTGAGCAGTTCTTC	CASETSPRGEQFF
15	.	TRBJ1-5	.	TRBV6-1	TGTGCCAGCAGTGACACCAGTGGAGGCAATCAGCCCCAGCATTTT	CASSDTSGGNQPQHF